The subject of this entry is one T cell receptor (beta chain). The source of the sample is a study of blood T cell repertoires in COVID-19. Recovered Cohort 3 donors showed two negative PCRs, clearance, or symptom resolution. Some clones are missing from TCRdb's copy, which holds only in-frame ones; the method was immunoSEQ multiplex PCR. The sample lists around 240,000 clones, 70% to 90% occurring once. The CDR3 loop spans 14 amino acids. Trimming removed 5 bases from V and 4 bases from J, with 12 bases in between. Germline V gene sequence: CDR1 SEHNR, CDR2 FQNEAQ (reference sequence). The sequenced sample was PBMCs or T cells enriched from blood (not recorded which). The V call is TRBV7-9, the J call TRBJ1-3, with D perhaps TRBD1 (6 bases). The clonotype originates from a woman in her forties or fifties who had recovered from COVID-19. This CDR3 is CASSPDGTGNTIYF. The DNA of the CDR3 is TGTGCCAGCAGCCCAGATGGGACAGGAAACACCATATATTTT. Full variable domain (rest looked up from reference TRBV7-9 and TRBJ1-3): DTGVSQNPRHKITKRGQNVTFRCDPISEHNRLYWYRQTLGQGPEFLTYFQNEAQLEKSRLLSDRFSAERPKGSFSTLEIQRTEQGDSAMYLCASSPDGTGNTIYFGEGSWLTVV.